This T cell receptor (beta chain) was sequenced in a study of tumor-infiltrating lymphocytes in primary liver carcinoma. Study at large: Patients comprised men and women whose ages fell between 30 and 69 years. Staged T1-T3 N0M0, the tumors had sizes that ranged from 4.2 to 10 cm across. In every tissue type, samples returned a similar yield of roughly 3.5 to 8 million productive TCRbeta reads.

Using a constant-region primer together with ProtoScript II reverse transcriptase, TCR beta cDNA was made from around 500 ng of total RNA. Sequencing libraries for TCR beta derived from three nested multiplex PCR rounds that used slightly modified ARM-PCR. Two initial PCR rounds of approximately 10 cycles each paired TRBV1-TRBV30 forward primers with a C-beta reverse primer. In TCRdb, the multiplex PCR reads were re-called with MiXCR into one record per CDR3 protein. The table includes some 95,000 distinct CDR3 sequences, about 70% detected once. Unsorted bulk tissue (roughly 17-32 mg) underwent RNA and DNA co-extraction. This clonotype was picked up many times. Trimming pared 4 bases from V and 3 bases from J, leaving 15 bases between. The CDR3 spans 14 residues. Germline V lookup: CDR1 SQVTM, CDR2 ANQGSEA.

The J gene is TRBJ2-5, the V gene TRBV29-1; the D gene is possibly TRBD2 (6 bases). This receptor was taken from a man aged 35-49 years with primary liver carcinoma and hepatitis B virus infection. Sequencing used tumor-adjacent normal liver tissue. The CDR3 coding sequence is TGCAGCGTTGCAGGAACCGGGAGCAAAGAGACCCAGTACTTC. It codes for CSVAGTGSKETQYF.